This note documents a single T cell receptor beta chain sequence. What it binds is unknown. This sample is drawn from a study of immune evolution from preneoplasia to lung adenocarcinoma. For the study at large: HLA loss of heterozygosity: about 7% AIS, 15% MIA, more than 25% ADC, none AAH.

TCRdb's table, derived via immunoSEQ multiplex PCR, lists solely in-frame clones and lacks some. The sample shows 39,000 or so clones, less than 80% of them seen only once. Germline V gene sequence: CDR1 MNHEY, CDR2 SMNVEV (reference sequence). The CDR3 consists of 17 residues. V lost 2 bases and J lost 6; bases outside the gene matches: 11. Study outcomes and limitations: Later-stage lesions seemingly showed higher T cell density and diversity than normal lung. Highest clonality occurred in KRAS-mutant, not EGFR-mutant or double wild-type, nodules. Normal lung had the highest top T cell clone frequencies.

The J gene is TRBJ1-5, the V gene TRBV27; 9 positions agree with TRBD1. The sequenced sample consisted of FFPE invasive lung adenocarcinoma tissue. The sequence was obtained from a person in their sixties or seventies with lung adenocarcinoma. In nucleotides, the CDR3 is TGTGCCAGCAGTTTAACCCCGGACAGGGGCGGGGGTCAGCCCCAGCATTTT. This translates into CASSLTPDRGGGQPQHF.